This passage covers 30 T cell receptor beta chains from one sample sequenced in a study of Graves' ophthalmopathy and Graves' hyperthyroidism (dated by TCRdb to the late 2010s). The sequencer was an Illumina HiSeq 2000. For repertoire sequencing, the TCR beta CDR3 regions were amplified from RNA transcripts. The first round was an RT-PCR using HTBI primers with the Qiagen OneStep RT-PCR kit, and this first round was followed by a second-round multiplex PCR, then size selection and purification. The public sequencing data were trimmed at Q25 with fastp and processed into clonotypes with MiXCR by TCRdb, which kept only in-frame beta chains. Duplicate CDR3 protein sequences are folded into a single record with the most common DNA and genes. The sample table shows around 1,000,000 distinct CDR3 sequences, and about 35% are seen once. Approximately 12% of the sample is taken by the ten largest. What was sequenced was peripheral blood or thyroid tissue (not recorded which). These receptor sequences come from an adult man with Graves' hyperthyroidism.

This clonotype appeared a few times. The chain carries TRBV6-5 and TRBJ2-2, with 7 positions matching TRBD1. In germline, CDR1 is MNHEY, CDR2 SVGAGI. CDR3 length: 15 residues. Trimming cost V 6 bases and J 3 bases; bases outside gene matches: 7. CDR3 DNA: TGTGCCAGCAGCCGACAGGGTCGCGACACCGGGGAGCTGTTTTTT. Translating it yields CASSRQGRDTGELFF.

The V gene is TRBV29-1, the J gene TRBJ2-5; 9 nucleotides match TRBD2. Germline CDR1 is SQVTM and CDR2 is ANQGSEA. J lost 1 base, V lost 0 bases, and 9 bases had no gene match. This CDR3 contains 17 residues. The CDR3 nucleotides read TGCAGCGTTGAAGAACATAGACTAGCGGCTTCCCAAGAGACCCAGTACTTC. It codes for CSVEEHRLAASQETQYF.

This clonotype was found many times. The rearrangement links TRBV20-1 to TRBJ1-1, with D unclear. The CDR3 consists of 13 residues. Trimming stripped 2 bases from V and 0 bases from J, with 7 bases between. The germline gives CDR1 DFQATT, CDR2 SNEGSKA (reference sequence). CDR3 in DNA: TGCAGTGCTAGATCAGTCATGAACACTGAAGCTTTCTTT. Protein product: CSARSVMNTEAFF.

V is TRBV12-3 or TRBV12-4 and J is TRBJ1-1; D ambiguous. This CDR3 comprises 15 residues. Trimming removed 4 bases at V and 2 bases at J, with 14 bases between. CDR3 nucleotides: TGTGCCAGCAGTTCTCCTCCACGGATTAACACTGAAGCTTTCTTT. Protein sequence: CASSSPPRINTEAFF.

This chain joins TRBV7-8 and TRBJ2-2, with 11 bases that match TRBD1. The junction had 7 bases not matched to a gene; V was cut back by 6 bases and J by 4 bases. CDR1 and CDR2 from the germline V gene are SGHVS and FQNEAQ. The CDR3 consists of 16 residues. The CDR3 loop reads CASRSGTGGITGELFF. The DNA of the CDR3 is TGTGCCAGCAGGTCTGGGACAGGGGGGATCACCGGGGAGCTGTTTTTT.

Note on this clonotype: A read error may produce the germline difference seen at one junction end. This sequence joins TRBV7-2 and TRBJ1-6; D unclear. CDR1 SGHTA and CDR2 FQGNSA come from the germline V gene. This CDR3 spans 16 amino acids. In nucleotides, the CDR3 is TGCGCCAGCACCCGGAGTAGGCTACCTGATAATTCACCCCTCCACTTT. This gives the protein CASTRSRLPDNSPLHF.

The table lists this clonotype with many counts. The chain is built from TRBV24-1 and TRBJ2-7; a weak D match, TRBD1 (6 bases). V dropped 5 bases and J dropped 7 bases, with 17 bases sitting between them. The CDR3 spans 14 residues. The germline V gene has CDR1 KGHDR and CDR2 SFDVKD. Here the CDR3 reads CATSAGTGWEEQYF. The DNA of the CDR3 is TGTGCCACCAGTGCCGGTACAGGGTGGGAGGAGCAGTACTTC.

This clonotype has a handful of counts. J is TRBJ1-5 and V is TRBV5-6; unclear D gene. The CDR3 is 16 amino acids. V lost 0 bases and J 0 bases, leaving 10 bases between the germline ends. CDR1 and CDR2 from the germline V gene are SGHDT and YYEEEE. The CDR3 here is CASSLAEWGSNQPQHF. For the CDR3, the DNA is TGTGCCAGCAGCTTGGCCGAATGGGGTAGCAATCAGCCCCAGCATTTT.

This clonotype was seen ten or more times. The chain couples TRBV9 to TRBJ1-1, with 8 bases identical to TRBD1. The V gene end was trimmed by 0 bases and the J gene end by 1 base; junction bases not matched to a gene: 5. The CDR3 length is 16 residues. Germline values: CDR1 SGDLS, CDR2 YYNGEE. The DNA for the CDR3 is TGTGCCAGCAGCGTAGGTCAGGGGGCAGCGAACACTGAAGCTTTCTTT. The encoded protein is CASSVGQGAANTEAFF.

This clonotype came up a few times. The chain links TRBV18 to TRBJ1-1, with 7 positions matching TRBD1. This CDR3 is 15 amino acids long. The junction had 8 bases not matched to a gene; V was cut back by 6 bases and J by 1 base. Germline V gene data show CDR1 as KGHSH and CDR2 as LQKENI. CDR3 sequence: CASSPGRQGNTEAFF. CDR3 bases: TGTGCCAGCTCCCCGGGAAGACAGGGGAACACTGAAGCTTTCTTT.

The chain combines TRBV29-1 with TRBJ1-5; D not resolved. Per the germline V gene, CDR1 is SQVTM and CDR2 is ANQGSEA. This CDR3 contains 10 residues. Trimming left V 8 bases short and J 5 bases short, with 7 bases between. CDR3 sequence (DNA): TGCAGCAACGGGGATCAGCCCCAGCATTTT. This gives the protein CSNGDQPQHF.

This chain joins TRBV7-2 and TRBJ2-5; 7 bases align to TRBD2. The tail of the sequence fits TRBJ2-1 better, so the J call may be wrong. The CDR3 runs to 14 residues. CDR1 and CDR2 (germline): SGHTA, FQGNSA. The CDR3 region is CASSWGGTSSEQFF. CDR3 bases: TGTGCCAGCAGCTGGGGGGGGACGTCTTCTGAGCAGTTCTTC.

CDR3 sequence: CASSLALGDSPLHF. CDR3 nucleotide sequence: TGTGCCAGCAGCTTAGCGCTCGGGGATTCACCCCTCCACTTT. This rearrangement joins TRBV7-8 to TRBJ1-6, with D hard to call. Germline V gene sequence: CDR1 SGHVS, CDR2 FQNEAQ. This CDR3 has 14 amino acids. V lost 0 bases and J lost 8, with 8 bases in between.

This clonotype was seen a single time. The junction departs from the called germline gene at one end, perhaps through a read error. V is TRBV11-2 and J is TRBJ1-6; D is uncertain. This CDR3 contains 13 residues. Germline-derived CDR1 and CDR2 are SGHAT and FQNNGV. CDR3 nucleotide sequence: TGTGCCAGCAGTTACGACGGCAATTCACCCTTCCACTTT. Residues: CASSYDGNSPFHF.

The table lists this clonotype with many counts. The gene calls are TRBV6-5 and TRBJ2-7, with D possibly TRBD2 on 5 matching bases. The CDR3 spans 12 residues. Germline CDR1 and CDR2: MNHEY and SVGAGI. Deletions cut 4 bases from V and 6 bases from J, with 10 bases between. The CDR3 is CASSSLAREQYF. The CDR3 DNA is TGTGCCAGCAGTTCTCTAGCTCGCGAGCAGTACTTC.

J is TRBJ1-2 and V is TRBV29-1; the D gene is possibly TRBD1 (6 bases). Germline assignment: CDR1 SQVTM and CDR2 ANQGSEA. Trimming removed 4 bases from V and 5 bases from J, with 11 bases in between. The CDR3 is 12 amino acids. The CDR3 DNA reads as TGCAGCGTTGGGACAGATACTTATGGCTACACCTTC. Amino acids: CSVGTDTYGYTF.

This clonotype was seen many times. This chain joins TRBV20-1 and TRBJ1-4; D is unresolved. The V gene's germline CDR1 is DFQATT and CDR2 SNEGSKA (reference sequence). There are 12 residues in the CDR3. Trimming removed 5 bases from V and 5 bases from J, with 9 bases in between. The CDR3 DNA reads TGCAGTGCTGGCCGACTGAATGAAAAACTGTTTTTT. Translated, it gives CSAGRLNEKLFF.

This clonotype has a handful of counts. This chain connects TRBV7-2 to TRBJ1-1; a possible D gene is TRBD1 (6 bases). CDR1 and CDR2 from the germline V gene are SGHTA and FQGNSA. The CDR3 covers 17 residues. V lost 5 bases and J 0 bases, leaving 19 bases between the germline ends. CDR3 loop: CASSPSGEGAMNTEAFF. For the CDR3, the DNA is TGTGCCAGCAGCCCCTCAGGGGAAGGGGCGATGAACACTGAAGCTTTCTTT.

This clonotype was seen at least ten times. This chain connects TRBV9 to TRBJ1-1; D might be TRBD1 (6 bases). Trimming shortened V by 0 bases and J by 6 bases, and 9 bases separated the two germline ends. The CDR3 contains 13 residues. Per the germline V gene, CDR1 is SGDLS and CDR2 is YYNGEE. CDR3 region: CASSVGEGAEAFF. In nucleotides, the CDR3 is TGTGCCAGCAGCGTAGGGGAGGGGGCTGAAGCTTTCTTT.

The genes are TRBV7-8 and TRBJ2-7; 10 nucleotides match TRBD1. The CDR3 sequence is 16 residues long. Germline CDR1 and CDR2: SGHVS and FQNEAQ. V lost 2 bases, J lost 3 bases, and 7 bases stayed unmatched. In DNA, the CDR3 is TGTGCCAGCAGCTTACGCCTCGGGACAGGGGTCTACGAGCAGTACTTC. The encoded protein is CASSLRLGTGVYEQYF.

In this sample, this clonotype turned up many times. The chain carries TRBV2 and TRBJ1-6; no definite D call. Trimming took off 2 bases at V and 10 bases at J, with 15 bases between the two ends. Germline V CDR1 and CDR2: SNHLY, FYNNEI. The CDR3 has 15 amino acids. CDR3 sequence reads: CASSEQRASGSPLHF. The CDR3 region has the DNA TGTGCCAGCAGTGAACAGCGGGCCTCGGGGTCACCCCTCCACTTT.

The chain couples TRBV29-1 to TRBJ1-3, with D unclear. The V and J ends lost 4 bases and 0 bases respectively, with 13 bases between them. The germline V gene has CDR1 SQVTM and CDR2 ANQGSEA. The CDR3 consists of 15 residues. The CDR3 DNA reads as TGCAGCGTTGGTTGGGGAACGAGCTCTGGAAACACCATATATTTT. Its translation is CSVGWGTSSGNTIYF.

The CDR3 DNA reads TGTGCCAGCAGTGGACTCAGGGGGTTGACTGAAGCTTTCTTT. It specifies CASSGLRGLTEAFF. This sequence joins TRBV25-1 and TRBJ1-1; TRBD1 aligns across 7 bases. The ends lost 4 bases at V and 5 bases at J; junction bases unmatched: 7. Germline V gives CDR1 MGHDK, CDR2 SYGVNS. The CDR3 loop spans 14 amino acids.

The CDR3 spells CASSYNGGNSPLHF. The CDR3 nucleotides are TGTGCCAGCAGTTACAACGGTGGGAATTCACCCCTCCACTTT. J is TRBJ1-6 and V is TRBV6-5; no reliable D call. V dropped 2 bases and J dropped 7 bases, with 9 bases sitting between them. The V gene's germline CDR1 is MNHEY and CDR2 SVGAGI. The CDR3 has 14 residues.

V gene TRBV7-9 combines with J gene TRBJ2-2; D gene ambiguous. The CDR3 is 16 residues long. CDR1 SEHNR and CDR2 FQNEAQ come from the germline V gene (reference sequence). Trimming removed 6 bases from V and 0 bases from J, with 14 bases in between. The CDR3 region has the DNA TGTGCCAGCAGACTCGACCCGTTCGCGAACACCGGGGAGCTGTTTTTT. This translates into CASRLDPFANTGELFF.

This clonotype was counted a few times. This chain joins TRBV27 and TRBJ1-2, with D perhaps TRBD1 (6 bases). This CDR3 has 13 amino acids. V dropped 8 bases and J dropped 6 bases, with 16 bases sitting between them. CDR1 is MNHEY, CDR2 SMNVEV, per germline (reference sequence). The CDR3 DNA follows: TGTGCCAGCGCCCGAGGGGGGGCCGATGGCTACACCTTC. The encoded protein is CASARGGADGYTF.

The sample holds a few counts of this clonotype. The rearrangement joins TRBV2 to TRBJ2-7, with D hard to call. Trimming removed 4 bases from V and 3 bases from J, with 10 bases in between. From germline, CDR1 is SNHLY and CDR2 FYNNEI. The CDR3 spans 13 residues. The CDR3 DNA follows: TGTGCCAGCAGTGCCCGGAACTACTACGAGCAGTACTTC. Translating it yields CASSARNYYEQYF.

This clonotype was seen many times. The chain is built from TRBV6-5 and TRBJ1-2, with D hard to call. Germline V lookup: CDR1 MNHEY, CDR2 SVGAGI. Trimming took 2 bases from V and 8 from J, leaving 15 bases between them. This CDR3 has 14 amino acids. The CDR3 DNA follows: TGTGCCAGCAGTTACCGAGTGGAAGCAAGAGGCTACACCTTC. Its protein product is CASSYRVEARGYTF.

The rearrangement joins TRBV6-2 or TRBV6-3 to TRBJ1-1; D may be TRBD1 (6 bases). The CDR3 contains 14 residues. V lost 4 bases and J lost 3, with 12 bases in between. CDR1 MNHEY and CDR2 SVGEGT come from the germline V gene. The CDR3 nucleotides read TGTGCCAGCAGTTCCGCAAAGGGGGACACTGAAGCTTTCTTT. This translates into CASSSAKGDTEAFF.

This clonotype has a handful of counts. CDR3 region: CASRDRNSYEQYF. For the CDR3, the DNA is TGTGCCAGCAGGGACAGGAACTCCTACGAGCAGTACTTC. The rearrangement uses TRBV12-3 or TRBV12-4 and TRBJ2-7; 7 nucleotides align to TRBD1. Trimming removed 6 bases from V and 0 bases from J; junction bases left unmatched: 2. This CDR3 spans 13 amino acids.